Listed below are T cell receptor beta chains from one sample, sequenced in a study of breast tumors, draining lymph nodes, adjacent tissues. TCRdb processed the multiplex PCR reads anew with MiXCR; each CDR3 protein has one entry. There are around 110,000 distinct CDR3 sequences in the sample; about 31% occur only once, and approximately 5% lies in the top ten. Source material: axillary lymph node tissue. The receptors originated from a female donor with breast cancer. Some clones in this sample may be carry-over from other donors' samples. Each CDR3 is given with its conserved first and last residue. Each record gives: D gene, J gene, clone size, V gene, CDR3 DNA, CDR3 protein. The D gene is left open where the match is weak. Clone size is stated in some rows and not others, as once, few, many or a class when expanded.

>TRBD1|TRBJ2-1|many|TRBV19
TGTGCCAGTAGGTCAGGGGGAAATGAGCAGTTCTTC
CASRSGGNEQFF
>NA|TRBJ1-6|NA|TRBV25-1
TGTGCCAGCAGTGAATATAAGGGGCCGGGGAATCGGGGCCATAATTCCCCCCTCCACTTT
CASSEYKGPGNRGHNSPLHF
>NA|TRBJ2-5|NA|TRBV5-1
TGCGCCAGCAGCTTGGCAGGCAGGGTCCCCTACAAGACCCAGTACTTC
CASSLAGRVPYKTQYF
>TRBD2|TRBJ2-5|many|TRBV4-2
TGTGCCAGCAGCCAAGATGAGGCGGGAGCATATGGAGGAGAGACCCAGTACTTC
CASSQDEAGAYGGETQYF
>TRBD2|TRBJ2-7|many|TRBV6-5
TGTGCCAGCGTAACGGGAGGATCCATCGAGCAGTACTTC
CASVTGGSIEQYF
>NA|TRBJ1-3|NA|TRBV12-3/TRBV12-4
TGTGCCAGCAGTTTAGCAGGTGGTGCTGGAAACACCATATATTTT
CASSLAGGAGNTIYF
>NA|TRBJ2-5|NA|TRBV6-5
TGTGCCGCTGATCGGGGGCTGGTACAGCCCCAGTACTTC
CAADRGLVQPQYF
>TRBD1|TRBJ1-4|many|TRBV5-6
TGTGCCAGCAGCTTGATAGGGGGCGAAGTTGGTGAAAAACTGTTTTTT
CASSLIGGEVGEKLFF
>TRBD1|TRBJ2-7|NA|TRBV11-2
TGTGCCAGCAGTCGATCCACAGGGGCCCCCTACGAGCAGTACTTC
CASSRSTGAPYEQYF
>NA|TRBJ1-6|many|TRBV19
TGTGCCAGTAGTCCTGAGAGAGGGGTCTCCTTCCACTTT
CASSPERGVSFHF
>TRBD1|TRBJ1-2|many|TRBV20-1
TGCAGTGCTCAGGGGGGCGTCTATGGCTACACCTTC
CSAQGGVYGYTF